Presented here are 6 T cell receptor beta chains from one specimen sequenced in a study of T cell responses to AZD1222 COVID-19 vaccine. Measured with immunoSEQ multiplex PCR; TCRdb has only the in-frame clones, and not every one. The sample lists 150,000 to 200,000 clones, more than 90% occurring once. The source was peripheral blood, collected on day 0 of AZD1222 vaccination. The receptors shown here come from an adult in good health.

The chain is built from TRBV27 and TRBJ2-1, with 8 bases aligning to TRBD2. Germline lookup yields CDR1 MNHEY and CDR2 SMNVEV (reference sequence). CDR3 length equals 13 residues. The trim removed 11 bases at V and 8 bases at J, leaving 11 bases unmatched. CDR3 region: CAARGLVGDEQFF. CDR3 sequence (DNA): TGTGCCGCCCGGGGACTAGTTGGAGATGAGCAGTTCTTC.

DNA of the CDR3: TGCGCCAGCAGTGAATATGGGAGGTACTATAATTCACCCCTCCACTTT. Translated: CASSEYGRYYNSPLHF. The gene calls are TRBV10-1 and TRBJ1-6; D is undetermined. This CDR3 has 16 residues. CDR1 WNHNN and CDR2 SYGVQD come from the germline V gene (reference sequence). The V end lost 3 bases, the J end lost 3 bases, and 12 bases lay between the germline ends.

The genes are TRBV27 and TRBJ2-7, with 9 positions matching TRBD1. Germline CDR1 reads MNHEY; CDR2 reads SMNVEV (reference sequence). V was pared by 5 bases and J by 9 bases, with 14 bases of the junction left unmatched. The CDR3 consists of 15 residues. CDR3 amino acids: CASSTGTGPLGGQYF. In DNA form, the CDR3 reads TGTGCCAGCAGTACGGGGACAGGGCCCTTGGGGGGGCAGTACTTC.

In nucleotides, the CDR3 is TGTGCCAGTAGTGCCGAATTAGGCTACACCTTC. It codes for CASSAELGYTF. V usage is TRBV19 and J usage is TRBJ1-2; D is unresolved. CDR1 LNHDA and CDR2 SQIVND come from the germline V gene (reference sequence). Trimming took off 5 bases at V and 8 bases at J, with 9 bases between the two ends. The length of the CDR3 is 11 residues.

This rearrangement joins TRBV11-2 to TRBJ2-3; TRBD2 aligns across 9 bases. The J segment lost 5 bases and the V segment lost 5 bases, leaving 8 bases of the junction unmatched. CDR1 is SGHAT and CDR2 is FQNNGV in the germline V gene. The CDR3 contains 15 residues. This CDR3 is CASSGGSGRGDTQYF. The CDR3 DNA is TGTGCCAGCAGCGGGGGTAGCGGGAGAGGAGATACGCAGTATTTT.

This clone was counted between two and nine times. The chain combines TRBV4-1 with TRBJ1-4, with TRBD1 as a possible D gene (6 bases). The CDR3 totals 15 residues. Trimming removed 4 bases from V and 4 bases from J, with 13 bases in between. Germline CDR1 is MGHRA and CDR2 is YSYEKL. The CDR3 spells CASSLQGSGNEKLFF. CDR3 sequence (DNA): TGCGCCAGCAGCCTACAGGGTTCCGGTAATGAAAAACTGTTTTTT.